This T cell receptor beta chain was observed in a study of early T cells in non-severe SARS-CoV-2 infection. Study-wide background: Bulk RNA taken from unsorted whole blood was sequenced, leaving chains unpaired.

Tagging with unique molecular identifiers was applied to individual cDNA molecules. TCRdb reprocessed the 5' RACE reads via MiXCR and lists one record per CDR3 protein. Here the sample spans around 98,000 distinct CDR3 sequences, about 10% being singletons. The study, taken as a whole, reports: Anti-spike CD8 specificities were favored by VDJdb matching, whose results missed private and CD4 specificities.

Trimming left V 3 bases short and J 7 bases short, with 16 bases between. The CDR3 covers 15 residues. This clonotype was detected many times. What it binds is unknown. The clonotype originates from an adult who was a healthcare worker with PCR-confirmed SARS-CoV-2 infection or an uninfected control (not recorded which). The sequencing input was whole blood. V gene TRBV12-3 or TRBV12-4 combines with J gene TRBJ2-1, with D possibly matching TRBD2 (5 bases). The CDR3 spells CASSFRAEPWNEQFF. The CDR3 DNA sequence: TGTGCCAGCAGTTTTAGAGCGGAGCCTTGGAATGAGCAGTTCTTC.